This record concerns one T cell receptor beta chain sequence. This record comes from a study of blood T cell repertoires in COVID-19. As for the study in general: Samples taken during acute and convalescent COVID-19 were collected in the United States, Italy and Spain. PBMCs, B-cell-depleted T cells, or T cells provided the cDNA or gDNA that made up the material.

Original methodology: The authors estimated nucleated cell counts from reference gene primer amplification. TCRdb's table, derived via immunoSEQ multiplex PCR, lists solely in-frame clones and lacks some. The DNA was the basis for D and trimming; V, J and clone size are from that table. The sample contains some 67,000 clones, roughly nine tenths of which appear only once. Sequencing input: peripheral blood. The clonotype originates from a woman older than 75 with acute or convalescent COVID-19.

The CDR3 region is CASSTGQGRNEQFF. CDR3 DNA sequence: TGTGCCAGCAGCACCGGACAGGGGCGCAATGAGCAGTTCTTC. V gene TRBV5-4 combines with J gene TRBJ2-1, with TRBD1 matching over 9 bases. CDR1 and CDR2 (germline): SGHNT, YYREEE (reference sequence). This CDR3 is built from 14 residues. The trim removed 4 bases at V and 6 bases at J, leaving 5 bases unmatched.